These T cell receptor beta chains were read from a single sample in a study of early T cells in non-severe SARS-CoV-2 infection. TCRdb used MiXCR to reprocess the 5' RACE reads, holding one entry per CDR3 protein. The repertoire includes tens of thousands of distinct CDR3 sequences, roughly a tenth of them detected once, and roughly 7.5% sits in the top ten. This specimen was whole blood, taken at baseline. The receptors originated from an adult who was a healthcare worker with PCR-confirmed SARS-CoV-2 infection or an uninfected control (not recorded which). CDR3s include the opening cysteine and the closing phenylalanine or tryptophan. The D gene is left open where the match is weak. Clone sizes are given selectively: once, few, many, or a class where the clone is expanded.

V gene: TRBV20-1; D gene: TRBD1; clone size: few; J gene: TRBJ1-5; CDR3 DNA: TGCAGTGCTAGAGGAGGCGGGACAGGCAATCAGCCCCAGCATTTT; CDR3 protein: CSARGGGTGNQPQHF
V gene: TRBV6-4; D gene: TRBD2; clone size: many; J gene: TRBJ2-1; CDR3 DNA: TGTGCCAGCAGTGACTCACGGGGGGTCCTCCACAATGAGCAGTTCTTC; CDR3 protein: CASSDSRGVLHNEQFF
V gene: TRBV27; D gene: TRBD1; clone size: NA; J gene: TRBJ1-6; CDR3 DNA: TGTGCCAGCAGTTTGCCACGTTCAGGGACAGGGAACCCACCCCTCCACTTT; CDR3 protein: CASSLPRSGTGNPPLHF
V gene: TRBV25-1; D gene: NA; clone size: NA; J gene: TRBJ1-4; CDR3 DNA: TGTGCCAGCAGTGAACAGGGTATGCGTGAAAAACTGTTTTTT; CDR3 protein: CASSEQGMREKLFF
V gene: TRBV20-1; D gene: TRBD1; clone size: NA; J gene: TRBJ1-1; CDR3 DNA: TGCAGTGCTCGAAGGACAGGGAGGAACACTGAAGCTTTCTTT; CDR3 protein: CSARRTGRNTEAFF
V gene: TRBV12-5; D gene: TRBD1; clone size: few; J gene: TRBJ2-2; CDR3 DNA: TGTGCTAGCAATAATGGACAGGGGGCGACCACCGGGGAGCTGTTTTTT; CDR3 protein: CASNNGQGATTGELFF
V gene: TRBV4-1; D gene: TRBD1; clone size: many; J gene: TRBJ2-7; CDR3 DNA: TGCGCCAGCAGCCAACCAGGCAGGGGGCCCTCCTACGAGCAGTACTTC; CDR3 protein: CASSQPGRGPSYEQYF
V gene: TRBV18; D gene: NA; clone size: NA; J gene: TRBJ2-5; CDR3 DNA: TGTGCCAGCTCACTATGGGCATCAGGAGAGACCCAGTACTTC; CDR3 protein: CASSLWASGETQYF
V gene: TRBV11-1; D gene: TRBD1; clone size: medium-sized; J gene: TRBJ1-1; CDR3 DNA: TGTGCCAGCAGCTTAAACAGGGGGACTGAAGCTTTCTTT; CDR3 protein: CASSLNRGTEAFF
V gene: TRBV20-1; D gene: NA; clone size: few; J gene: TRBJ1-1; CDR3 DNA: TGCAGTGCTAGACAGCGGAACACTGAAGCTTTCTTT; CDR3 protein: CSARQRNTEAFF
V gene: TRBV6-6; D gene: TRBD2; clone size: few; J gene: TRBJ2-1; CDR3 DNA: TGTGCCAGCAGTTACAGCGGGGGGGCCTATGAGCAGTTCTTC; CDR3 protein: CASSYSGGAYEQFF
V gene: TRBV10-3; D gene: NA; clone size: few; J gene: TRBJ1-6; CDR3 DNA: TGTGCCACGAGACAGAACCAAGGCTTGAATTCACCCCTCCACTTT; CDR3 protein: CATRQNQGLNSPLHF
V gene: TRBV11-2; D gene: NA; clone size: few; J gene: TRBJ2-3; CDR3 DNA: TGTGCCAGCAGCTTAAATATCCTCAAACAATATACGCAGTATTTT; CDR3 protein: CASSLNILKQYTQYF
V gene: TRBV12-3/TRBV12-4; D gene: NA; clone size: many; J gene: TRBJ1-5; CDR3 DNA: TGTGCCAGCAAACGGAACAATCAGCCCCAGCATTTT; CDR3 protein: CASKRNNQPQHF
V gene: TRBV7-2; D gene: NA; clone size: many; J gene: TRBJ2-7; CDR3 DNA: TGTGCCAGCAGCCTTGGACTCATTGAGGCGTACGAGCAGTACTTC; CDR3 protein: CASSLGLIEAYEQYF
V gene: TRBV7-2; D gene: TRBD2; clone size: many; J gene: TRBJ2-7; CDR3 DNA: TGTGCCAGCAGCCCACCGGGACTAGCTGGGGGATACGAGCAGTACTTC; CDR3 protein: CASSPPGLAGGYEQYF
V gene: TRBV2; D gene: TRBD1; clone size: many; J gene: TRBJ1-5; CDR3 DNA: TGTGCCAGCAGCGGAATCCGGGACAGGGATCAGCCCCAGCATTTT; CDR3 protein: CASSGIRDRDQPQHF
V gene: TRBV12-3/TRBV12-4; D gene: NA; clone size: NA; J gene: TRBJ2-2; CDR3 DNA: TGTGCCAGCAGCTTGAATCCCGGGGAGCTGTTTTTT; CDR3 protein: CASSLNPGELFF
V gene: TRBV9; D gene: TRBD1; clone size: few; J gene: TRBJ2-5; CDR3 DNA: TGTGCCAGCAGCTTTAGACAGGGCGGAGAGACCCAGTACTTC; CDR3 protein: CASSFRQGGETQYF
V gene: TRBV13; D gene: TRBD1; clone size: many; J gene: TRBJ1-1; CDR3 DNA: TGTGCCAGCAGCACCCGACAGGGGGTAATGAACACTGAAGCTTTCTTT; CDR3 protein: CASSTRQGVMNTEAFF
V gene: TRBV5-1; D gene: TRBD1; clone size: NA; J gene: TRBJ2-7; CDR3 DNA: TGCGCCAGCAGCTTGGCCGGGACAGGGAACGAGCAGTACTTC; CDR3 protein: CASSLAGTGNEQYF
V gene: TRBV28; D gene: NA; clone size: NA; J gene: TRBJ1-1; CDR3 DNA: TGTGCCAGCAGTTCTACGTGGACTGAAGCTTTCTTT; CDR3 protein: CASSSTWTEAFF
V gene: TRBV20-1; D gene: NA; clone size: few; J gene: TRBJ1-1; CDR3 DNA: TGCAGTGCCACCTGGGGCAGATCAAACACTGAAGCTTTCTTT; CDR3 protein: CSATWGRSNTEAFF
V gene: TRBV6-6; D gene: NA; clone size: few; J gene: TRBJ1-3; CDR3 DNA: TGTGCCAGCAGCACCCTTTTCCTAAGCTCTGGAAACACCATATATTTT; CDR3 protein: CASSTLFLSSGNTIYF
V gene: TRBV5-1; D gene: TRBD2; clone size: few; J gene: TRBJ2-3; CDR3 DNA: TGCGCCAGCAGCCTGGGACTAGCGGGGGGTAGATTCACAGATACGCAGTATTTT; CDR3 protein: CASSLGLAGGRFTDTQYF
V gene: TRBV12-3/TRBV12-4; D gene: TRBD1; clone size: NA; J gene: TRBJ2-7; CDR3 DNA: TGTGCCAGCAGTTTAGCCGGACAGGGGGCTGGCGAGCAGTACTTC; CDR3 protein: CASSLAGQGAGEQYF
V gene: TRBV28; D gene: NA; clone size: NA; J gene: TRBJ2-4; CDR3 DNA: TGTGCCAGCAGTCCCCCGTGGGGGGAGAACATTCAGTACTTC; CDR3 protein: CASSPPWGENIQYF
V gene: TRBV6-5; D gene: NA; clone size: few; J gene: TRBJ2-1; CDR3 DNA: TGTGCCAGCAGTTACTCCCCAGGGTACACCTACAATGAGCAGTTCTTC; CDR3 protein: CASSYSPGYTYNEQFF
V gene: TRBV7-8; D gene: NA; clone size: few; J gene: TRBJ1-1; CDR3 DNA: TGTGCCAGCAGCTTGTGGAACACTGAAGCTTTCTTT; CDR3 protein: CASSLWNTEAFF
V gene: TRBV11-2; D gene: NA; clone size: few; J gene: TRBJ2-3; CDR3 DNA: TGTGCCAGCAGCTTAGCCGGACTCCGCACGGGGGATACGCAGTATTTT; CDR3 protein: CASSLAGLRTGDTQYF
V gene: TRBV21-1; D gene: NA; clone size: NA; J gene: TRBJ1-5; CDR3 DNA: TGTGCCAGCAGCGGGGAGGGACAGCCCCAGCATTTT; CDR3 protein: CASSGEGQPQHF
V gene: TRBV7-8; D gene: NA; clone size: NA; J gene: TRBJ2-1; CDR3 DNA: TGTGCCAGCAGCTTACTAGGAGGGGCCCCCTACGAGCAGTTCTTC; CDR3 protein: CASSLLGGAPYEQFF
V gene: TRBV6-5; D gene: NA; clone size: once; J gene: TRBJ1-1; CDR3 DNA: TGTGCCAGCAGACCCGGTCTGAACACTGAAGCTTTCTTT; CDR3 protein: CASRPGLNTEAFF
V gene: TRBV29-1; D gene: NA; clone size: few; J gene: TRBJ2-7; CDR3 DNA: TGCAGCGTTGAAGACACTTTGGGAGGGACACCTTACGAGCAGTACTTC; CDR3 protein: CSVEDTLGGTPYEQYF
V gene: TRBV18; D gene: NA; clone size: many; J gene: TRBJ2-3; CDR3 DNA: TGTGCCAGCTCACTTCTAGATACGCAGTATTTT; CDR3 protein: CASSLLDTQYF
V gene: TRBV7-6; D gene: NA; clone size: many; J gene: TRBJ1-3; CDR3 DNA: TGTGCCAGCAGCTCGGACGACGCCCCTGGAAACACCATATATTTT; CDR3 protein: CASSSDDAPGNTIYF
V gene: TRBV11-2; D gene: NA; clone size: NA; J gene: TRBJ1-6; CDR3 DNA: TGTGCCAGCAGCTTAGGAAGAGCGCCCCTCCACTTT; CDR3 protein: CASSLGRAPLHF
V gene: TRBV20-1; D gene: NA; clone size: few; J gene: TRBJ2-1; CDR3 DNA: TGCAGTGCTCCCCGTTTCGGTAGCTCCTACAATGAGCAGTTCTTC; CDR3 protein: CSAPRFGSSYNEQFF
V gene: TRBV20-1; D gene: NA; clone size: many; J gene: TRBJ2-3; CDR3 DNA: TGCAGTGTCGGAATGGGGGTTGGCAGGGTCGGCACAGATACGCAGTATTTT; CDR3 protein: CSVGMGVGRVGTDTQYF
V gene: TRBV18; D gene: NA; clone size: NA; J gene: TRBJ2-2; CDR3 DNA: TGTGCCAGCTCACCACCCCCGGGACGCGCGAACACCGGGGAGCTGTTTTTT; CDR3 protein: CASSPPPGRANTGELFF
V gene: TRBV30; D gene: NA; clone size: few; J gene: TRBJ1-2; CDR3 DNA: TGTGCCTGGAGTCTGCTGACAGATGGCTACACCTTC; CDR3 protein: CAWSLLTDGYTF
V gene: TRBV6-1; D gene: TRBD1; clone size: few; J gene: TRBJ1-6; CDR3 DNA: TGTGCCAGCGAGGGACAGCTTAATAATTCACCCCTCCACTTT; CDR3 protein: CASEGQLNNSPLHF
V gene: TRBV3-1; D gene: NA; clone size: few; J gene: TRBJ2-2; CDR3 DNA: TGTGCCAGCAAGGGGCACGCGAACACCGGGGAGCTGTTTTTT; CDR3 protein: CASKGHANTGELFF
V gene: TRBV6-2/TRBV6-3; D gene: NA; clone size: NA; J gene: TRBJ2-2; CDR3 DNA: TGTGCCAGCAGTTACGAGAACACCGGGGAGCTGTTTTTT; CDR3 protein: CASSYENTGELFF
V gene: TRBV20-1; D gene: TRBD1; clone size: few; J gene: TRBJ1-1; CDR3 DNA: TGCAGTGCTAGCGGACGGACAGGGGAAGCTTTCTTT; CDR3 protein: CSASGRTGEAFF
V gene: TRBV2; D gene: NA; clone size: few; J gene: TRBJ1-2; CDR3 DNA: TGTGCCAGCAGTGGGGAACACTATGGCTACACCTTC; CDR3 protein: CASSGEHYGYTF
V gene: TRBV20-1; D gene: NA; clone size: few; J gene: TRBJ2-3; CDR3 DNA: TGCAGTGCCGCGATTTCAGACTATTATGGTGATACGCAGTATTTT; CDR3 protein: CSAAISDYYGDTQYF
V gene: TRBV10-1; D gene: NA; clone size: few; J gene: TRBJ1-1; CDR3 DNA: TGCGCCCTCGGAGGTGAAGCTTTCTTT; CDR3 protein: CALGGEAFF
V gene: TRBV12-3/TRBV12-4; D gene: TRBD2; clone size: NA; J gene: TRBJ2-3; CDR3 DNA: TGTGCCAGCAGTTTAGCGCTAGCGGGCACAGATACGCAGTATTTT; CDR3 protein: CASSLALAGTDTQYF
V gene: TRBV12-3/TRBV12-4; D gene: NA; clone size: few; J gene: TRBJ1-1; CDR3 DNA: TGTGCCAGCAGTTTAAACGTTTTCGGGAGTTTAGCTTTCTTT; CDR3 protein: CASSLNVFGSLAFF